This T cell receptor (beta chain) came from a study of blood T cell repertoires in COVID-19. Whole-study context: T cells, B-cell-depleted T cells, or PBMCs supplied cDNA or gDNA.

Libraries were prepared by immunoSEQ multiplex PCR; TCRdb keeps only in-frame clonotypes and omits some of them. This table holds about 170,000 clones, around 87% found once. The germline CDR1 and CDR2 sequences are SNHLY and FYNNEI. The CDR3 is made up of 12 amino acids. The V gene lost 6 bases and the J gene lost 4 bases, with 10 bases spanning the gap. The clonotype comes from a man aged 18 to 30 with active or convalescent COVID-19. Sequences were obtained from peripheral blood. The V call is TRBV2, the J call TRBJ2-7, with D perhaps TRBD1 (5 bases). The CDR3 region is CASSAQDYEQYV. The DNA of the CDR3 is TGTGCCAGCAGCGCACAGGATTACGAGCAGTACGTC.